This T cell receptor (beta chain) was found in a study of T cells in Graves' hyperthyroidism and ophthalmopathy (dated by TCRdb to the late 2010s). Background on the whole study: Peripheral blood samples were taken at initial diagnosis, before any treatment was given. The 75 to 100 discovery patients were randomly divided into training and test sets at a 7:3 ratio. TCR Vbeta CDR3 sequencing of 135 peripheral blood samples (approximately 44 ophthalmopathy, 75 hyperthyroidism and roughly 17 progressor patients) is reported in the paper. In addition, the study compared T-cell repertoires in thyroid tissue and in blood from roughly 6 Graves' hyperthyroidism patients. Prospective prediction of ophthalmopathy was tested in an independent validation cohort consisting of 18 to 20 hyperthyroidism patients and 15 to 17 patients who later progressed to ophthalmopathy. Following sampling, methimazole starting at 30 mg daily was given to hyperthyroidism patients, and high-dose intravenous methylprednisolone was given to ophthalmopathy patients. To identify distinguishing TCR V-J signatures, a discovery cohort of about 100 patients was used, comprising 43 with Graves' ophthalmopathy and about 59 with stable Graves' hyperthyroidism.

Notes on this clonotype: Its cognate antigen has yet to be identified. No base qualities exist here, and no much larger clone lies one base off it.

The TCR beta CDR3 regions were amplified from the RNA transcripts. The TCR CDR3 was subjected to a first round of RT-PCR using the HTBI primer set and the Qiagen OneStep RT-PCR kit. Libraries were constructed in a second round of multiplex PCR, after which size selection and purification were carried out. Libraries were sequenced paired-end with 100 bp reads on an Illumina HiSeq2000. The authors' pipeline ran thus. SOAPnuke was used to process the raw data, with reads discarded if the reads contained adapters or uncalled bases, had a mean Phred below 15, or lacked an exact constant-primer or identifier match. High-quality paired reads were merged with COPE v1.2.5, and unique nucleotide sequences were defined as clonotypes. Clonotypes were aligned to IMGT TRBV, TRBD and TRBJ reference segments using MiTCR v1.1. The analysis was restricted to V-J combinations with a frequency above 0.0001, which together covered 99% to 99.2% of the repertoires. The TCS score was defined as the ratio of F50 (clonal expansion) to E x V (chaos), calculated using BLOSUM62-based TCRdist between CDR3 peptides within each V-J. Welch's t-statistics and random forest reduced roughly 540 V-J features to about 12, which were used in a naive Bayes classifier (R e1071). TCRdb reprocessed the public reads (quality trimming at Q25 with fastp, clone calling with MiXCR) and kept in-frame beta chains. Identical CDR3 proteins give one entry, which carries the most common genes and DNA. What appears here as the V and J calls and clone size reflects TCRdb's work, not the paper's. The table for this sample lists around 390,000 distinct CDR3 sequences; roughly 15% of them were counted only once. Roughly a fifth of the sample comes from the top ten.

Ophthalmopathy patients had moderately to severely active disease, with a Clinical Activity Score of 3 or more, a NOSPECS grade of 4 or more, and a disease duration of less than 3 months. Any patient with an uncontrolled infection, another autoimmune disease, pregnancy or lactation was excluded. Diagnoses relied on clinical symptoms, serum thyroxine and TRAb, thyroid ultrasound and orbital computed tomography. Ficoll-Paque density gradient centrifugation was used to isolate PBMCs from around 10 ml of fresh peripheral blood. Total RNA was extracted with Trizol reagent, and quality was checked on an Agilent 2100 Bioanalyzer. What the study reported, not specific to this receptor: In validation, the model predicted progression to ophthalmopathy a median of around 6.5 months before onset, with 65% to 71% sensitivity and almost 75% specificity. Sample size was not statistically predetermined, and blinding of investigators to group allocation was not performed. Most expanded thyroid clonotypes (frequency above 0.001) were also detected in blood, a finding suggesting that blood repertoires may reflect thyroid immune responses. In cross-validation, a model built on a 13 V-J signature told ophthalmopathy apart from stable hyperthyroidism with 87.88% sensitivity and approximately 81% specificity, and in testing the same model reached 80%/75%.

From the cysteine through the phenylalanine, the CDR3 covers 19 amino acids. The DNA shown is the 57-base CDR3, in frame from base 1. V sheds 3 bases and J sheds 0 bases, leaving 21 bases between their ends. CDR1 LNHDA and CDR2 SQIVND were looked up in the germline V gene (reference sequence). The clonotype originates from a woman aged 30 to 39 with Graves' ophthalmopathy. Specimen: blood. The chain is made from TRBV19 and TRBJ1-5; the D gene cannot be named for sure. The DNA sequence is TGTGCCAGTAGTATCGCGCTGGACGTAACATGGTATAGCAATCAGCCCCAGCATTTT. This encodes CASSIALDVTWYSNQPQHF.